This T cell receptor (beta chain) was identified during a study of neoadjuvant nivolumab and ipilimumab in lung cancer. Findings and caveats of the study: From pretherapy to surgery, tumor richness and clonality rose with dual therapy. Only a small number of samples underwent TCR sequencing. Higher pretherapy blood TCR richness went with higher resected-tumor richness. Only a single major-pathologic-response sample was available for clonality analysis.

Repertoires were generated with immunoSEQ multiplex PCR, while TCRdb's copy carries only in-frame clones and drops some. Among roughly 9,900 clones listed, roughly four fifths were seen once. CDR3 length equals 19 residues. Germline V gene data show CDR1 as MGHRA and CDR2 as YSYEKL. The trim removed 4 bases at V and 2 bases at J, leaving 14 bases unmatched. Notes on this clone: Its target is unknown.

Material: peripheral blood, obtained before neoadjuvant nivolumab, alone or with ipilimumab. The chain couples TRBV4-1 to TRBJ2-1, with TRBD2 matching 10 bases. The TCR sequence derives from an adult with non-small cell lung cancer. This CDR3 is CASSRFQGASGRAYNEQFF. Here the CDR3 DNA reads TGCGCCAGCAGCCGGTTCCAGGGGGCGAGCGGGAGGGCCTACAATGAGCAGTTCTTC.